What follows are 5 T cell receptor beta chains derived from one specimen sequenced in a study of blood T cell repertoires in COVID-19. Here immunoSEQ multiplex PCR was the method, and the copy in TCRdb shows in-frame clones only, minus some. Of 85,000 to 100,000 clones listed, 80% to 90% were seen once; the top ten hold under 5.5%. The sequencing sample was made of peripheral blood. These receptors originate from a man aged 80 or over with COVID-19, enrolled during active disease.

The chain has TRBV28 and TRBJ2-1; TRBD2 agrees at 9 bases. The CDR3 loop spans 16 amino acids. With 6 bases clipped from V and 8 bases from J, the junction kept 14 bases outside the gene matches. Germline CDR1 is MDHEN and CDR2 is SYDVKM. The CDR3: CASSELLAGPKHEQFF. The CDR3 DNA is TGTGCCAGCAGCGAACTCCTAGCGGGACCGAAACATGAGCAGTTCTTC.

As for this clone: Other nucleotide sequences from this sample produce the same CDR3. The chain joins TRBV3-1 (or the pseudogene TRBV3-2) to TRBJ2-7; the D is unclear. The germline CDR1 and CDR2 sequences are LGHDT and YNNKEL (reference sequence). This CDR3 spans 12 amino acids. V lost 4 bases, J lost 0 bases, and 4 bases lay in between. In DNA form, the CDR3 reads TGTGCCAGCAGCCTTAGCTCCTACGAGCAGTACTTC. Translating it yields CASSLSSYEQYF.

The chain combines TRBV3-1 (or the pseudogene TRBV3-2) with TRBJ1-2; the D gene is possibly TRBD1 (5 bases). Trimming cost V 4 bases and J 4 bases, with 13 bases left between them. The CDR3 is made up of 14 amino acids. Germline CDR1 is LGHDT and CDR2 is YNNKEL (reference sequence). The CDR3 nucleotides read TGTGCCAGCAGCCCGACCGGCAGGGTCTATGGCTACACCTTC. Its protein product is CASSPTGRVYGYTF.

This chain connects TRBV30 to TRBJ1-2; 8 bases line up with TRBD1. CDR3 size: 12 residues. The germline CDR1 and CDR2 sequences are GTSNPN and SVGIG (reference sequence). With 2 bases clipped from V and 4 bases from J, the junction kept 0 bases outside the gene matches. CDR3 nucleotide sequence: TGTGCCTGGAGTACAGGGGGCTATGGCTACACCTTC. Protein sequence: CAWSTGGYGYTF.

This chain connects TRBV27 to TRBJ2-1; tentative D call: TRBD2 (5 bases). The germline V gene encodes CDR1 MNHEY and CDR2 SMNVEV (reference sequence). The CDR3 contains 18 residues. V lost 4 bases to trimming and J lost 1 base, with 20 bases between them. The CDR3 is CASSYSAGIDGSYNEQFF. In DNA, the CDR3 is TGTGCCAGCAGTTACTCGGCCGGGATAGATGGGTCCTACAATGAGCAGTTCTTC.